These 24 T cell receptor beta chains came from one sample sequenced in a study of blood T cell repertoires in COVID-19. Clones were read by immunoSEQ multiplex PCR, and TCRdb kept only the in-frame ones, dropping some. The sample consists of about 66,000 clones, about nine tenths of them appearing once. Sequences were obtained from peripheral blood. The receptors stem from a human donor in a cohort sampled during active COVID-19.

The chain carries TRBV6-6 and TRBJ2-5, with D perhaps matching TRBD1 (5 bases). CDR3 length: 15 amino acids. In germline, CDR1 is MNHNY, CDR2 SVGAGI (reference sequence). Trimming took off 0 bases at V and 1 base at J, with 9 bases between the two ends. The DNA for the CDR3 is TGTGCCAGCAGTTACTCGACAGATCCCCAAGAGACCCAGTACTTC. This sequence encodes CASSYSTDPQETQYF.

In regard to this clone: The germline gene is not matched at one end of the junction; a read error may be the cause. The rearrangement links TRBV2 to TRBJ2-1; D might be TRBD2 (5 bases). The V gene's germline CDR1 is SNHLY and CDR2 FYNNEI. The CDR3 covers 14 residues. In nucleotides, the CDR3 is TGTGCCAGCAAGAAGGAAGGGAGCTACATTGAGCAGTTCTTC. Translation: CASKKEGSYIEQFF.

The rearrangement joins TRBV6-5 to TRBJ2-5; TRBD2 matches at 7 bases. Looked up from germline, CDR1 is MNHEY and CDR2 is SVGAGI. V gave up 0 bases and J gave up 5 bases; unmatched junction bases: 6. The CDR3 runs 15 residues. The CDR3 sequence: CASSYSIGLGETQYF. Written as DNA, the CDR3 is TGTGCCAGCAGTTACTCCATAGGACTAGGGGAGACCCAGTACTTC.

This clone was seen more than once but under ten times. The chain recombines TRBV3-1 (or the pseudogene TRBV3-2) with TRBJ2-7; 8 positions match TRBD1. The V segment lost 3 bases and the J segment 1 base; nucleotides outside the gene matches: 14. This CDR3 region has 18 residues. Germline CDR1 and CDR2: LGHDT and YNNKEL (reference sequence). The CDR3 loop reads CASSHPGTGEGRSYEQYF. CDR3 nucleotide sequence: TGTGCCAGCAGCCATCCCGGGACAGGAGAAGGGCGATCCTACGAGCAGTACTTC.

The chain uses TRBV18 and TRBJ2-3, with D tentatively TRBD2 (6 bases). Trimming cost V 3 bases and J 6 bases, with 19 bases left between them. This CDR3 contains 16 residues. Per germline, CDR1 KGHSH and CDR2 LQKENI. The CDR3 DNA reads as TGTGCCAGCTCACCCCTGCCGCGCGGGGCCCAGGATACGCAGTATTTT. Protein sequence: CASSPLPRGAQDTQYF.

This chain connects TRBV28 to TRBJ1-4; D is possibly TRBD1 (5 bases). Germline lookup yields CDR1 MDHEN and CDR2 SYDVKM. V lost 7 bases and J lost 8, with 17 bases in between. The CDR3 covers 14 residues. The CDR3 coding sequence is TGTGCCAGCACCGGGGGGGGAGGGAACGAAAAACTGTTTTTT. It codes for CASTGGGGNEKLFF.

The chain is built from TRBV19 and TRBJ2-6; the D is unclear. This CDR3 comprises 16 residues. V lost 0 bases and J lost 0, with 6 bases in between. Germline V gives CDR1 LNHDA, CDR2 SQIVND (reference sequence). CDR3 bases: TGTGCCAGTAGTATAGAGGCCAACTCTGGGGCCAACGTCCTGACTTTC. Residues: CASSIEANSGANVLTF.

CDR3 region: CASSLTGTGGTFEQYF. The CDR3 DNA sequence: TGTGCCAGCAGCTTAACTGGAACAGGGGGTACCTTCGAGCAGTACTTC. The rearrangement joins TRBV7-3 to TRBJ2-7; 8 positions match TRBD1. The CDR3 has 16 residues. Germline V gene data show CDR1 as SGHTA and CDR2 as FQGTGA. Unmatched junction bases numbered 10, after V lost 0 bases and J lost 6 bases.

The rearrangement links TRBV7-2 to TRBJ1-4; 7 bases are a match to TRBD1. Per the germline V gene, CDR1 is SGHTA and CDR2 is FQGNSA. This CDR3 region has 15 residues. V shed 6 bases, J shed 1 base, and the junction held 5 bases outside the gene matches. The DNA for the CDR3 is TGTGCCAGCAGTTTAAACAGGGGAACTAATGAAAAACTGTTTTTT. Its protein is CASSLNRGTNEKLFF.

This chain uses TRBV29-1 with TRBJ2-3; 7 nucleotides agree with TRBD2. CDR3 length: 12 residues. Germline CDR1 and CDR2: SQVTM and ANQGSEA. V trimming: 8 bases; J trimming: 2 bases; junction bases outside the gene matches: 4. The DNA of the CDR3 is TGCAGCACGGAGCGGGACACAGATACGCAGTATTTT. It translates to CSTERDTDTQYF.

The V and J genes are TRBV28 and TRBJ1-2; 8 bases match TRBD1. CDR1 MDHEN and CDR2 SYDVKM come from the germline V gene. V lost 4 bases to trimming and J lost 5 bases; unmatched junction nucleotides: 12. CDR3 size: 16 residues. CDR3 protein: CASSSFPTGEGYGYTF. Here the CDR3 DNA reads TGTGCCAGCAGTTCCTTCCCGACAGGGGAAGGATATGGCTACACCTTC.

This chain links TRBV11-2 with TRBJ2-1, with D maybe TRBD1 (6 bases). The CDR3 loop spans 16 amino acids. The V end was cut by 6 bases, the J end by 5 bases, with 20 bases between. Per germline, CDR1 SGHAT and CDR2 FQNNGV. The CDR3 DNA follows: TGTGCCAGCAGAAATACTCCGGGACACTTTAACAATGAGCAGTTCTTC. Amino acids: CASRNTPGHFNNEQFF.

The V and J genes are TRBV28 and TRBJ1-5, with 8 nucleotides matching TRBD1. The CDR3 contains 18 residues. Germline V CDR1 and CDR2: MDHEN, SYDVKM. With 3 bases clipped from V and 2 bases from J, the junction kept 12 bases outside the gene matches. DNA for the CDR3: TGTGCCAGCAGTTTGGGGATACAGGGGGGAAGGGGCAATCAGCCCCAGCATTTT. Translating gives CASSLGIQGGRGNQPQHF. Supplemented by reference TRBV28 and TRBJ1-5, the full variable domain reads DVKVTQSSRYLVKRTGEKVFLECVQDMDHENMFWYRQDPGLGLRLIYFSYDVKMKEKGDIPEGYSVSREKKERFSLILESASTNQTSMYLCASSLGIQGGRGNQPQHFGDGTRLSIL.

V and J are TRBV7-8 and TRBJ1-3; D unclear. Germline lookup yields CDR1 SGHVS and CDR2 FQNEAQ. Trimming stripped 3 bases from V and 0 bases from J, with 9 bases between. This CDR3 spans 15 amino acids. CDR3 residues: CASSFNRNSGNTIYF. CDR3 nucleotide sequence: TGTGCCAGCAGCTTTAACAGAAACTCTGGAAACACCATATATTTT. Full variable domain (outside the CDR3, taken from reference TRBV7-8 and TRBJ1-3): GAGVSQSPRYKVAKRGQDVALRCDPISGHVSLFWYQQALGQGPEFLTYFQNEAQLDKSGLPSDRFFAERPEGSVSTLKIQRTQQEDSAVYLCASSFNRNSGNTIYFGEGSWLTVV.

The CDR3 spells CASSGRPTYGYTF. CDR3 bases: TGTGCCAGTAGCGGCAGGCCGACCTATGGCTACACCTTC. This chain connects TRBV19 to TRBJ1-2; no clear D gene. Per germline, CDR1 LNHDA and CDR2 SQIVND (reference sequence). The CDR3 sequence is 13 residues long. Trimming stripped 6 bases from V and 4 bases from J, with 12 bases between.

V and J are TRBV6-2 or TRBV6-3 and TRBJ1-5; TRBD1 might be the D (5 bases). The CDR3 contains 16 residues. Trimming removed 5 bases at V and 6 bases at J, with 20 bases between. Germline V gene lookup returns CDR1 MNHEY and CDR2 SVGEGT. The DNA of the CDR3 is TGTGCCAGCAGTCACCGGGACCCCTGGAGGGGTCAGCCCCAGCATTTT. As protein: CASSHRDPWRGQPQHF.

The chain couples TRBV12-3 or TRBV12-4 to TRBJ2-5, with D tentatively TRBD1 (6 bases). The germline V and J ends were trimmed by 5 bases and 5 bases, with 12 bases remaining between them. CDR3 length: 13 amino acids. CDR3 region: CASSPNRVETQYF. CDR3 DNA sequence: TGTGCCAGCAGTCCAAACAGGGTTGAGACCCAGTACTTC.

The CDR3 is CASSDRQGEENTEAFF. In DNA form, the CDR3 reads TGTGCCAGCAGCGACCGACAGGGGGAAGAGAACACTGAAGCTTTCTTT. The chain recombines TRBV2 with TRBJ1-1; 9 positions match TRBD1. After removal of 6 bases from V and 1 base from J, the junction contained 9 bases not matched to a gene. Germline V gene lookup returns CDR1 SNHLY and CDR2 FYNNEI. CDR3 size: 16 residues.

DNA of the CDR3: TGTGCCAGCAGTTACCCCGGGGGGTCCTACGAGCAGTACTTC. Protein product: CASSYPGGSYEQYF. The chain has TRBV28 and TRBJ2-7; TRBD2 agrees at 7 bases. CDR1 MDHEN and CDR2 SYDVKM come from the germline V gene. The CDR3 is 14 amino acids. V was clipped by 4 bases and J by 1 base; unmatched bases: 4.

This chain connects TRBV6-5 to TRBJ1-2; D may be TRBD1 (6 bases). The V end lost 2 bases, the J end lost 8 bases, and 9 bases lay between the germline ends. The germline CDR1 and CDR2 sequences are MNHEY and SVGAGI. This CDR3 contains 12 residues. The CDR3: CASSYAGAGYTF. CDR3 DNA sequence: TGTGCCAGCAGTTACGCAGGGGCGGGCTACACCTTC.

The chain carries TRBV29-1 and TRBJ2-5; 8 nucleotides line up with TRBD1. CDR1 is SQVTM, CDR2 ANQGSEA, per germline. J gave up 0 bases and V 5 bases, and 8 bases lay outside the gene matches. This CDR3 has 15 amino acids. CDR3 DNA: TGCAGCGTTTTCGGGACAGGATGGAACCAAGAGACCCAGTACTTC. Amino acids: CSVFGTGWNQETQYF.

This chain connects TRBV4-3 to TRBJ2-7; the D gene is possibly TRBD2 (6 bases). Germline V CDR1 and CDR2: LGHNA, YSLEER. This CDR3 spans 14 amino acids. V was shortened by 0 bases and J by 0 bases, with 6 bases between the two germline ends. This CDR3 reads CASSQEGGSYEQYF. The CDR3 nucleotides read TGCGCCAGCAGCCAAGAGGGAGGCTCCTACGAGCAGTACTTC.

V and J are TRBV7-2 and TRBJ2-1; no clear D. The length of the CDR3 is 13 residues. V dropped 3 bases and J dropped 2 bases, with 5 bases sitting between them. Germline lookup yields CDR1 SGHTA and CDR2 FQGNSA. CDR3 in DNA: TGTGCCAGCAGCTTGTACACCTACAATGAGCAGTTCTTC. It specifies CASSLYTYNEQFF.

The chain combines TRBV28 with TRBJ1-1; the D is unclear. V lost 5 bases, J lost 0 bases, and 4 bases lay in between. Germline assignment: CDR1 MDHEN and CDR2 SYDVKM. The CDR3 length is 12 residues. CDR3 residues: CASSGVNTEAFF. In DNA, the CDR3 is TGTGCCAGCAGTGGAGTGAACACTGAAGCTTTCTTT.